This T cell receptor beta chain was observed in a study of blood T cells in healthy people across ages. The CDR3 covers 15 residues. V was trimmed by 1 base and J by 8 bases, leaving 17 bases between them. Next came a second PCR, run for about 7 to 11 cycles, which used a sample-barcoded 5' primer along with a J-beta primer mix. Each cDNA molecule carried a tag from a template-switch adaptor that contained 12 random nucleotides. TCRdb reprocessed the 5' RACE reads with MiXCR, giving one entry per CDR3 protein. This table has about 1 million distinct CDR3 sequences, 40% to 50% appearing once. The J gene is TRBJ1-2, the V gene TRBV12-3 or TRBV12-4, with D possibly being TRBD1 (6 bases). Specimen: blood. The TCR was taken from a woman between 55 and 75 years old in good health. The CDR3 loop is CASSLEGGGLRGYTF. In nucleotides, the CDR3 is TGTGCCAGCAGTTTAGAGGGGGGCGGTCTAAGAGGCTACACCTTC.